The 17 T cell receptor beta chains reported below all come from one sample, sequenced in a study of T-cell memory formation after mild COVID-19. TCRdb reprocessed the 5' RACE reads with MiXCR, giving one entry per CDR3 protein. This table has approximately 500,000 distinct CDR3 sequences, around 27% appearing once. Sequenced material: PBMCs or a T cell subset sorted from them (not recorded which). These receptor sequences come from an adult woman who had mild COVID-19 (a few samples of this study predate the infection). Cell type and time point are not known.

V is TRBV7-8 and J is TRBJ1-6; no clear D gene. The CDR3 extends over 13 amino acids. Per germline, CDR1 SGHVS and CDR2 FQNEAQ. Trimming took off 8 bases at V and 8 bases at J, with 13 bases between the two ends. CDR3 residues: CASAPAGDSPLHF. The CDR3, as DNA: TGTGCCAGCGCCCCGGCCGGGGATTCACCCCTCCACTTT.

This clonotype was detected only a few times. The chain links TRBV6-2 or TRBV6-3 to TRBJ2-2; no clear D gene. The CDR3 has 11 residues. V gave up 4 bases and J gave up 7 bases, with 4 bases separating them. The germline gives CDR1 MNHEY, CDR2 SVGEGT. The CDR3 region is CASSSYGELFF. DNA for the CDR3: TGTGCCAGCAGTTCCTACGGGGAGCTGTTTTTT.

CDR3 bases: TGTGCCAGCAGCTCTTTGGTTGGGGGTCCCTACGAGCAGTACTTC. This gives the protein CASSSLVGGPYEQYF. V gene TRBV12-3 or TRBV12-4 combines with J gene TRBJ2-7; D is perhaps TRBD1 or TRBD2 (5 bases each). V lost 6 bases to trimming and J lost 2 bases, with 17 bases between them. The CDR3 runs to 15 residues.

This clonotype showed up just a few times. CDR3 loop: CAWSPRDTQYF. The CDR3 nucleotides are TGTGCCTGGAGTCCAAGAGATACGCAGTATTTT. V and J are TRBV30 and TRBJ2-3, with D unclear. The CDR3 length is 11 residues. CDR1 and CDR2 (germline): GTSNPN, SVGIG (reference sequence). V lost 2 bases, J lost 5 bases, and 5 bases lay in between.

This clonotype showed up just a few times. The rearrangement links TRBV19 to TRBJ2-6, with D perhaps matching TRBD1 (5 bases). The CDR3 is made up of 14 amino acids. Between the trimmed V and J ends, which lost 8 bases and 0 bases, there was a span of 8 bases. Germline assignment: CDR1 LNHDA and CDR2 SQIVND (reference sequence). The CDR3 coding sequence is TGTGCCAGTGGGCAGGGCTCTGGGGCCAACGTCCTGACTTTC. Translating it yields CASGQGSGANVLTF.

This chain joins TRBV19 and TRBJ1-4; tentative D call: TRBD1 (5 bases). Trimming cost V 7 bases and J 8 bases, with 20 bases left between them. The CDR3 has 15 residues. The germline V gene has CDR1 LNHDA and CDR2 SQIVND (reference sequence). The CDR3 region has the DNA TGTGCCAGTACCTCGGAGAGAGGGGATGAGGAAAAACTGTTTTTT. Encoded protein: CASTSERGDEEKLFF.

The rearrangement uses TRBV20-1 and TRBJ1-1, with D hard to call. Trimming removed 3 bases from V and 0 bases from J, with 8 bases in between. The germline CDR1 and CDR2 sequences are DFQATT and SNEGSKA (reference sequence). The CDR3 is made up of 13 amino acids. The CDR3 coding sequence is TGCAGTGCTAGTTGGCGGATGAACACTGAAGCTTTCTTT. Protein product: CSASWRMNTEAFF.

The rearrangement joins TRBV29-1 to TRBJ2-3, with TRBD1 as a possible D gene (6 bases). V lost 3 bases to trimming and J lost 2 bases, with 15 bases between them. The V gene's germline CDR1 is SQVTM and CDR2 ANQGSEA. The CDR3 sequence is 15 residues long. The CDR3 DNA follows: TGCAGCGTTGAGGAGACAGGTCAGATCACAGATACGCAGTATTTT. Its protein is CSVEETGQITDTQYF.

The chain carries TRBV7-2 and TRBJ2-7; 7 bases agree with TRBD1. Germline CDR1 and CDR2: SGHTA and FQGNSA. After removal of 4 bases from V and 4 bases from J, the junction contained 7 bases not matched to a gene. This CDR3 has 14 amino acids. DNA for the CDR3: TGTGCCAGCAGCTCCGGACAGGTACTTTACGAGCAGTACTTC. Translated, it gives CASSSGQVLYEQYF.

The rearrangement joins TRBV14 to TRBJ2-3; 14 bases are a match to TRBD2. Germline V CDR1 and CDR2: SGHDN, FVKESK. The CDR3 is 18 amino acids. V was pared by 3 bases and J by 1 base, with 6 bases of the junction left unmatched. CDR3 sequence: CASSQLGLAGVRTDTQYF. In nucleotides, the CDR3 is TGTGCCAGCAGCCAGCTGGGACTAGCGGGAGTTCGCACAGATACGCAGTATTTT.

This chain connects TRBV7-8 to TRBJ2-3; D remains unclear. V lost 2 bases to trimming and J lost 0 bases, with 9 bases between them. Germline V CDR1 and CDR2: SGHVS, FQNEAQ. The CDR3 loop spans 15 amino acids. DNA of the CDR3: TGTGCCAGCAGCTTACTAGGTGGCAGCACAGATACGCAGTATTTT. Protein sequence: CASSLLGGSTDTQYF. Supplemented by reference TRBV7-8 and TRBJ2-3, the full variable domain reads GAGVSQSPRYKVAKRGQDVALRCDPISGHVSLFWYQQALGQGPEFLTYFQNEAQLDKSGLPSDRFFAERPEGSVSTLKIQRTQQEDSAVYLCASSLLGGSTDTQYFGPGTRLTVL.

This clonotype was counted a few times. This chain links TRBV29-1 with TRBJ1-5; D is undetermined. The CDR3 covers 13 residues. CDR1 is SQVTM and CDR2 is ANQGSEA in the germline V gene. V was trimmed by 3 bases and J by 5 bases, leaving 11 bases between them. In nucleotides, the CDR3 is TGCAGCGTTGACTGGGGTGGGGATCAGCCCCAGCATTTT. Translation: CSVDWGGDQPQHF.

In this sample, this clonotype turned up a few times. V usage is TRBV30 and J usage is TRBJ2-4, with 9 bases fitting TRBD2. V was pared by 0 bases and J by 0 bases, with 6 bases of the junction left unmatched. Germline loops: CDR1 GTSNPN, CDR2 SVGIG (reference sequence). This CDR3 region has 17 residues. Written as DNA, the CDR3 is TGTGCCTGGAGTGTCCGCGCGACTAGCGGAGCCAAAAACATTCAGTACTTC. Its protein product is CAWSVRATSGAKNIQYF.

In DNA form, the CDR3 reads TGTGCCAGTAGTCCCCAGGGACTAGCGGGATCGATGAATACGCAGTATTTT. Encoded protein: CASSPQGLAGSMNTQYF. The chain has TRBV19 and TRBJ2-3; 13 bases are a match to TRBD2. The CDR3 extends over 17 amino acids. The germline V gene has CDR1 LNHDA and CDR2 SQIVND (reference sequence). The V segment lost 5 bases and the J segment 7 bases; nucleotides outside the gene matches: 12.

This chain uses TRBV11-2 with TRBJ2-1; D gene uncertain. The CDR3 sequence is 15 residues long. CDR1 is SGHAT and CDR2 is FQNNGV in the germline V gene. Between the trimmed V and J ends, which lost 3 bases and 0 bases, there was a span of 9 bases. The CDR3 is CASSLEPSSYNEQFF. CDR3 in DNA: TGTGCCAGCAGCTTGGAGCCGAGCTCCTACAATGAGCAGTTCTTC.

This clonotype was observed a handful of times. The chain joins TRBV30 to TRBJ2-3, with TRBD2 matching over 7 bases. The CDR3 runs to 15 residues. V shed 3 bases and J 1 base; nucleotides not matched to a gene: 7. CDR1 and CDR2 (germline): GTSNPN, SVGIG (reference sequence). The DNA for the CDR3 is TGTGCCTGGAGGTCGATAGCGGGCCGCACAGATACGCAGTATTTT. This codes for CAWRSIAGRTDTQYF.

This clonotype appeared a few times. The chain combines TRBV29-1 with TRBJ2-2, with 7 positions matching TRBD2. The CDR3 runs 14 residues. In germline, CDR1 is SQVTM, CDR2 ANQGSEA. After removal of 3 bases from V and 4 bases from J, the junction contained 5 bases not matched to a gene. CDR3 protein: CSVEGGSVTGELFF. For the CDR3, the DNA is TGCAGCGTTGAGGGCGGGAGTGTCACCGGGGAGCTGTTTTTT.